A single sample is the source of the 12 T cell receptor beta chains below, sequenced in a study of T cell changes during pregnancy in multiple sclerosis. Sequencing used immunoSEQ multiplex PCR; TCRdb keeps in-frame clones, though not all of them. The profile shows 15,000 to 25,000 clones, around 90% of them singletons. The material sequenced was CD8+ T cells from peripheral blood mononuclear cells, taken in the third trimester of pregnancy. The receptors here all came from a female donor in good health, enrolled as a control in a pregnancy study.

The chain joins TRBV7-9 to TRBJ2-1; a possible D gene is TRBD1 (5 bases). The germline V and J ends were trimmed by 2 bases and 8 bases, with 10 bases remaining between them. The CDR3 contains 13 residues. Germline CDR1 and CDR2: SEHNR and FQNEAQ (reference sequence). The CDR3 nucleotides read TGTGCCAGCAGCTTAAGTTCCAGGGATGAGCAGTTCTTC. It is translated as CASSLSSRDEQFF.

The chain joins TRBV5-8 to TRBJ2-5; 9 bases align to TRBD2. J lost 5 bases, V lost 5 bases, and 13 bases had no gene match. Germline values: CDR1 SGHTS, CDR2 YDEGEE. The CDR3 loop spans 16 amino acids. The CDR3 DNA is TGTGCCAGCAGGCAGCTAGGAGCGGGAGGTGGGGAGACCCAGTACTTC. Protein: CASRQLGAGGGETQYF.

The genes are TRBV28 and TRBJ2-4; TRBD2 matches 7 bases. The V and J ends lost 4 bases and 0 bases, in that order; junction bases with no gene match: 6. Germline CDR1 reads MDHEN; CDR2 reads SYDVKM. The CDR3 is made up of 16 amino acids. In DNA form, the CDR3 reads TGTGCCAGCAGTTCCCCCGGGAGGAGAGCCAAAAACATTCAGTACTTC. Amino acid sequence: CASSSPGRRAKNIQYF.

The chain combines TRBV28 with TRBJ2-2, with TRBD2 matching 10 bases. From germline, CDR1 is MDHEN and CDR2 SYDVKM. The CDR3 is made up of 16 amino acids. After removal of 6 bases from V and 3 bases from J, the junction contained 7 bases not matched to a gene. The CDR3 is CASSPAGGPYTGELFF. The CDR3 region has the DNA TGTGCCAGCAGCCCAGCGGGAGGGCCGTACACCGGGGAGCTGTTTTTT.

The rearrangement joins TRBV5-3 to TRBJ1-1; no clear D. TRBV5-3 is flagged as an ORF with uncertain function. The germline V and J ends were trimmed by 0 bases and 5 bases, with 11 bases remaining between them. This CDR3 is 14 amino acids long. Written as DNA, the CDR3 is TGTGCCAGAAGCTTGGTGGAGAGGAGGACTGAAGCTTTCTTT. Amino acid sequence: CARSLVERRTEAFF.

This rearrangement joins TRBV7-9 to TRBJ2-7, with 8 positions matching TRBD1. Germline V CDR1 and CDR2: SEHNR, FQNEAQ (reference sequence). J gave up 0 bases and V 5 bases, and 3 bases lay outside the gene matches. The CDR3 runs 14 residues. The CDR3 sequence: CASSPTGDSYEQYF. For the CDR3, the DNA is TGTGCCAGCAGCCCGACAGGGGACTCCTACGAGCAGTACTTC.

Here the CDR3 DNA reads TGTGCCAGCAGCCCGGAGGGGAGGACTCACACAGATACGCAGTATTTT. This codes for CASSPEGRTHTDTQYF. The rearrangement uses TRBV5-6 and TRBJ2-3, with D perhaps TRBD2 (6 bases). This CDR3 spans 16 amino acids. The ends were cut back, 4 bases at V and 2 bases at J, with 17 bases in the middle. CDR1 SGHDT and CDR2 YYEEEE come from the germline V gene. The whole variable domain, remainder taken from reference TRBV5-6 and TRBJ2-3, is DAGVTQSPTHLIKTRGQQVTLRCSPKSGHDTVSWYQQALGQGPQFIFQYYEEEERQRGNFPDRFSGHQFPNYSSELNVNALLLGDSALYLCASSPEGRTHTDTQYFGPGTRLTVL.

The genes are TRBV7-9 and TRBJ2-7; 9 bases are shared with TRBD1. The CDR3 contains 15 residues. V lost 5 bases to trimming and J lost 5 bases; unmatched junction nucleotides: 10. Germline lookup yields CDR1 SEHNR and CDR2 FQNEAQ (reference sequence). The CDR3 sequence: CASSASGTGWDEQYF. CDR3 sequence (DNA): TGTGCCAGCAGCGCGTCCGGGACAGGGTGGGACGAGCAGTACTTC.

The rearrangement links TRBV27 to TRBJ2-1; the match to TRBD2 covers 10 bases. The CDR3 extends over 17 amino acids. Germline assignment: CDR1 MNHEY and CDR2 SMNVEV (reference sequence). Trimming at V came to 9 bases and at J to 1 base, leaving 12 bases not matched to a gene. CDR3 protein: CASGAAGGQGSYNEQFF. Written as DNA, the CDR3 is TGTGCCAGTGGGGCAGCGGGGGGGCAGGGGTCCTACAATGAGCAGTTCTTC.

The V and J genes are TRBV9 and TRBJ2-7, with TRBD2 matching over 7 bases. This CDR3 contains 15 residues. The trim removed 0 bases at V and 5 bases at J, leaving 8 bases unmatched. Germline V lookup: CDR1 SGDLS, CDR2 YYNGEE. The CDR3 here is CASSVGGRGLHEQYF. DNA for the CDR3: TGTGCCAGCAGCGTAGGCGGGAGAGGTCTCCACGAGCAGTACTTC.

This chain uses TRBV7-2 with TRBJ2-3, with TRBD1 matching 12 bases. The CDR3 sequence is 14 residues long. CDR1 is SGHTA, CDR2 FQGNSA, per germline. V trimming: 4 bases; J trimming: 4 bases; junction bases outside the gene matches: 0. CDR3 DNA: TGTGCCAGCAGCTGGGACAGGGGGCCAGATACGCAGTATTTT. As protein: CASSWDRGPDTQYF.

The rearrangement joins TRBV6-5 to TRBJ1-3, with D maybe TRBD1 (5 bases). Germline lookup yields CDR1 MNHEY and CDR2 SVGAGI. V was cut by 7 bases and J by 1 base, with 11 bases left in between. CDR3 length: 14 residues. CDR3 in DNA: TGTGCCAGCACCTCCGGGGGTTCTGGAAACACCATATATTTT. It specifies CASTSGGSGNTIYF.